The clone carrying this T cell receptor beta chain has a handful of counts. What it binds is unknown. This sample was included in a study of CD8 T cells in ankylosing spondylitis. General observations from the study: Disease-associated clonotypes exhibited CD8+ identity and were relatively infrequent in peripheral blood.

V lost 2 bases, J lost 1 base, and 5 bases stayed unmatched. Germline values: CDR1 SGHRS, CDR2 YFSETQ. The CDR3 extends over 16 amino acids. MiXCR was run by TCRdb on the 5' RACE reads, yielding one entry per CDR3 protein. Among roughly 280,000 distinct CDR3 sequences listed, 20% were seen once. The chain uses TRBV5-1 and TRBJ2-3, with TRBD2 matching 9 bases. The sequenced sample consisted of blood, either unsorted or a sorted T cell fraction (not recorded which). This TCR was recovered from a male donor with ankylosing spondylitis or in good health (not recorded which). The chain's CDR3 is CASSFQRTSGTDTQYF. The CDR3 bases are TGCGCCAGCAGCTTTCAGCGGACTAGCGGCACAGATACGCAGTATTTT.